Given below is one T cell receptor beta chain in context. As yet, its antigen is unknown. The data stem from a study of response to subunit inactivated influenza vaccine. Study conclusions and caveats: Authors suggested each seasonal influenza vaccination recruits few new T cells.

The CDR3 runs to 14 residues. Germline V gene sequence: CDR1 ENHRY, CDR2 SYGVKD. V was pared by 3 bases and J by 3 bases, with 4 bases of the junction left unmatched. TCRdb analysed the RT-PCR reads with MiXCR anew, one entry per CDR3 protein. Counted here are 630,000 or so distinct CDR3 sequences, approximately 14% occurring once; the ten biggest clones make up around 10%. The TCR was taken from a middle-aged man who received an inactivated influenza vaccine. The sequenced sample was PBMCs from blood, obtained 12 days after vaccination. The chain couples TRBV10-3 to TRBJ2-7; 8 positions match TRBD2. This chain's CDR3 is CAISELAENYEQYF. Here the CDR3 DNA reads TGTGCCATCAGTGAACTAGCGGAGAACTACGAGCAGTACTTC.